One sample yielded the 21 T cell receptor beta chains listed below, sequenced in a study of post-analysis software for immune sequencing data. Notes on the study in general: TRBV segments more frequent in patients than in controls numbered five and included TRBV5-6, TRBV5-1 and TRBV20-1.

Every TCR beta cDNA library bore unique molecular identifiers. TCRdb reprocessed the PCR reads with MiXCR, giving one entry per CDR3 protein. Here the sample spans a few hundred thousand distinct CDR3 sequences, less than 40% being singletons. These receptors have no known antigen. The sample was blood. The receptors shown here come from a girl aged 5 to 17 with multiple sclerosis.

This clonotype was seen a handful of times. The rearrangement links TRBV5-1 to TRBJ2-6; perhaps TRBD2 as D (5 bases). The CDR3 has 17 residues. V was trimmed by 2 bases and J by 4 bases, leaving 16 bases between them. Looked up from germline, CDR1 is SGHRS and CDR2 is YFSETQ. The CDR3 loop reads CASSFSSVGGGANVLTF. The CDR3 DNA sequence: TGCGCCAGCAGCTTCTCCTCAGTTGGAGGAGGGGCCAACGTCCTGACTTTC.

This clonotype was seen only a few times. V usage is TRBV3-1 and J usage is TRBJ1-2, with 11 bases matching TRBD1. Germline CDR1 and CDR2: LGHDT and YNNKEL (reference sequence). This CDR3 has 16 amino acids. V lost 4 bases and J lost 8; bases outside the gene matches: 12. In DNA form, the CDR3 reads TGTGCCAGCAGCCCTCACTCGGGACAGGGGGTAGAAGGCTACACCTTC. It yields the protein CASSPHSGQGVEGYTF.

The chain carries TRBV5-1 and TRBJ1-4; TRBD1 aligns across 7 bases. CDR3 length: 16 amino acids. J was trimmed by 2 bases and V by 0 bases; bases with no gene match: 4. Germline CDR1 SGHRS, CDR2 YFSETQ. CDR3 nucleotides: TGCGCCAGCAGCTTGGCTCAACAGGGGACTAATGAAAAACTGTTTTTT. Translation: CASSLAQQGTNEKLFF. Full variable domain (missing parts from reference TRBV5-1 and TRBJ1-4): KAGVTQTPRYLIKTRGQQVTLSCSPISGHRSVSWYQQTPGQGLQFLFEYFSETQRNKGNFPGRFSGRQFSNSRSEMNVSTLELGDSALYLCASSLAQQGTNEKLFFGSGTQLSVL.

The chain combines TRBV9 with TRBJ1-4; no firm D call. Deletions cut 4 bases from V and 8 bases from J, with 18 bases between. This CDR3 has 15 residues. Per germline, CDR1 SGDLS and CDR2 YYNGEE. The CDR3 loop reads CASSPFSGGVEKLFF. CDR3 bases: TGTGCCAGCAGCCCCTTCTCTGGAGGCGTCGAAAAACTGTTTTTT. The whole variable domain, remainder taken from reference TRBV9 and TRBJ1-4, is DSGVTQTPKHLITATGQRVTLRCSPRSGDLSVYWYQQSLDQGLQFLIQYYNGEERAKGNILERFSAQQFPDLHSELNLSSLELGDSALYFCASSPFSGGVEKLFFGSGTQLSVL.

The chain is built from TRBV28 and TRBJ1-1; a weak D match, TRBD1 (6 bases). This CDR3 has 14 residues. Germline assignment: CDR1 MDHEN and CDR2 SYDVKM. With 7 bases removed from V and 2 bases from J, the gap between germline ends came to 14 bases. This chain's CDR3 is CASTRGTPNTEAFF. CDR3 nucleotides: TGTGCCAGCACTCGAGGGACACCCAACACTGAAGCTTTCTTT. Full variable domain (missing parts from reference TRBV28 and TRBJ1-1): DVKVTQSSRYLVKRTGEKVFLECVQDMDHENMFWYRQDPGLGLRLIYFSYDVKMKEKGDIPEGYSVSREKKERFSLILESASTNQTSMYLCASTRGTPNTEAFFGQGTRLTVV.

This clonotype was detected ten times or more. The rearrangement uses TRBV4-1 and TRBJ1-6; D gene unclear. V was pared by 2 bases and J by 0 bases, with 23 bases between. Germline assignment: CDR1 MGHRA and CDR2 YSYEKL. CDR3 length equals 21 residues. This CDR3 is CASSQPGREHRLTSYNSPLHF. CDR3 DNA sequence: TGCGCCAGCAGCCAACCCGGTCGGGAACACCGTCTAACCTCCTATAATTCACCCCTCCACTTT.

In this sample, this clonotype turned up a few times. This CDR3 is CATSRDRDGGTNEQFF. CDR3 sequence (DNA): TGTGCCACCAGCAGAGATCGGGACGGGGGGACCAATGAGCAGTTCTTC. This chain links TRBV15 with TRBJ2-1, with 7 bases lining up with TRBD2. Trimming removed 0 bases from V and 6 bases from J; junction bases left unmatched: 8. Germline CDR1 and CDR2: LNHNV and YYDKDF (reference sequence). This CDR3 has 16 residues.

This clonotype was seen ten or more times. The chain couples TRBV12-3 or TRBV12-4 to TRBJ1-2; tentative D call: TRBD1 (6 bases). V was pared by 5 bases and J by 4 bases, with 11 bases between. The CDR3 length is 13 residues. The CDR3 bases are TGTGCCAGCAGTACTACAGGGTTCTATGGCTACACCTTC. Translated: CASSTTGFYGYTF.

This clonotype was seen only a few times. The chain has TRBV5-5 and TRBJ2-7; TRBD2 agrees at 13 bases. Unmatched junction bases numbered 4, after V lost 0 bases and J lost 4 bases. This CDR3 comprises 16 residues. Germline loops: CDR1 SGHKS, CDR2 YYEKEE (reference sequence). In nucleotides, the CDR3 is TGTGCCAGCAGCTTGGTGGGGACTAGCGGGACTTACGAGCAGTACTTC. The encoded protein is CASSLVGTSGTYEQYF.

Points on this clonotype: An end of the junction does not agree with germline; a read error may underlie this. The J gene is TRBJ2-3, the V gene TRBV13; 7 positions match TRBD2. CDR1 and CDR2 from the germline V gene are PRHDT and FYEKMQ (reference sequence). The CDR3 length is 16 residues. The CDR3 DNA is TGTGCCAACAGCTACCGAGCGGGGAGGGGCACAGATACGCAGTATTTT. Its translation is CANSYRAGRGTDTQYF.

This chain uses TRBV4-3 with TRBJ1-1, with 8 bases aligning to TRBD1. The V and J ends lost 3 bases and 12 bases, in that order; junction bases with no gene match: 9. Germline V lookup: CDR1 LGHNA, CDR2 YSLEER. This CDR3 has 13 amino acids. The CDR3 nucleotides are TGCGCCAGCAGCCAGGACGACAGGGGAAGAACTTTCTTT. This translates into CASSQDDRGRTFF.

The chain has TRBV3-1 and TRBJ2-5, with 10 nucleotides matching TRBD2. Germline V CDR1 and CDR2: LGHDT, YNNKEL (reference sequence). The CDR3 covers 14 residues. The junction had 4 bases not matched to a gene; V was cut back by 4 bases and J by 5 bases. CDR3 in DNA: TGTGCCAGCAGCCCCCGGGGACTAGCGGAGACCCAGTACTTC. Amino acids: CASSPRGLAETQYF.

The chain recombines TRBV20-1 with TRBJ1-6, with D perhaps TRBD1 (6 bases). Germline V gene sequence: CDR1 DFQATT, CDR2 SNEGSKA (reference sequence). V was clipped by 6 bases and J by 7 bases, with 13 bases between them. The length of the CDR3 is 13 residues. The CDR3 DNA is TGCAGTGCAGGCCGGGACACAAATTCACCCCTCCACTTT. Its protein is CSAGRDTNSPLHF.

This chain uses TRBV12-3 or TRBV12-4 with TRBJ2-1, with a possible D match to TRBD1 (7 bases). The CDR3 has 16 amino acids. V gave up 6 bases and J gave up 3 bases, with 18 bases separating them. The CDR3 is CASSRAGTDLYNEQFF. DNA for the CDR3: TGTGCCAGCAGCCGCGCGGGGACAGACCTCTACAATGAGCAGTTCTTC.

This clonotype has ten or more counts. The rearrangement uses TRBV5-6 and TRBJ2-7; no firm D call. CDR3 length: 14 amino acids. The V gene lost 0 bases and the J gene lost 0 bases, with 7 bases spanning the gap. The germline V gene encodes CDR1 SGHDT and CDR2 YYEEEE. The CDR3, as DNA: TGTGCCAGCAGCTTGGACTGGAGCTCCTACGAGCAGTACTTC. Its translation: CASSLDWSSYEQYF.

This clonotype has more than one count but fewer than ten. This chain joins TRBV7-2 and TRBJ2-1, with a possible D match to TRBD2 (5 bases). Germline CDR1 reads SGHTA; CDR2 reads FQGNSA. This CDR3 spans 12 amino acids. With 1 base removed from V and 15 bases from J, the gap between germline ends came to 13 bases. Here the CDR3 DNA reads TGTGCCAGCAGCTTAGTAGGGAGTTGGCGGTTCTTC. Protein product: CASSLVGSWRFF.

The V and J genes are TRBV3-1 and TRBJ2-5, with TRBD1 identical over 8 bases. The J call may not be correct, given that the DNA end is closer to TRBJ2-7. This CDR3 is 13 amino acids long. Looked up from germline, CDR1 is LGHDT and CDR2 is YNNKEL (reference sequence). CDR3 region: CASSQAGGNEQYF. The CDR3, as DNA: TGTGCCAGCAGCCAGGCAGGGGGCAACGAGCAGTACTTC.

The chain has TRBV7-9 and TRBJ2-7; 7 bases align to TRBD1. Germline V gene sequence: CDR1 SEHNR, CDR2 FQNEAQ (reference sequence). Trimming cost V 1 base and J 6 bases; bases outside gene matches: 3. The CDR3 has 13 residues. CDR3 nucleotides: TGTGCCAGCAGCTTAGTTTCAGGGGGCGAGCAGTACTTC. Translating it yields CASSLVSGGEQYF.

This clonotype came up a few times. The rearrangement uses TRBV10-3 and TRBJ2-7; D gene unclear. Per the germline V gene, CDR1 is ENHRY and CDR2 is SYGVKD. The CDR3 is 14 amino acids. Trimming removed 3 bases from V and 5 bases from J, with 14 bases in between. The CDR3 coding sequence is TGTGCCATCAGTGACGAGACAAGCGTCCACGAGCAGTACTTC. It is translated as CAISDETSVHEQYF.

The rearrangement links TRBV12-5 to TRBJ1-5; 9 bases agree with TRBD1. V lost 0 bases, J lost 7 bases, and 7 bases stayed unmatched. CDR1 and CDR2 from the germline V gene are LGHNT and FRNRAP. The CDR3 is 16 amino acids. This CDR3 is CASGLVRQGGRQPQHF. The CDR3, as DNA: TGTGCTAGTGGTTTGGTACGACAGGGGGGACGACAGCCCCAGCATTTT.

This clonotype was detected many times. The chain has TRBV7-3 and TRBJ2-1; TRBD1 is a possible D gene (6 bases). CDR1 is SGHTA and CDR2 is FQGTGA in the germline V gene. Trimming shortened V by 5 bases and J by 4 bases, and 12 bases separated the two germline ends. This CDR3 spans 14 amino acids. CDR3 sequence: CASSGGQPYNEQFF. In DNA, the CDR3 is TGTGCCAGCAGCGGAGGACAGCCATACAATGAGCAGTTCTTC.